The sequence of this T cell receptor beta chain was determined in a study of CD8 T cells in ankylosing spondylitis. Overall study results and limits: Seemingly characteristic of ankylosing spondylitis blood was a TCR beta motif consisting of several highly homologous variants.

The CDR3 sequence is 14 residues long. Germline V gene data show CDR1 as KGHSH and CDR2 as LQKENI. V lost 3 bases, J lost 0 bases, and 9 bases lay in between. Concerning this clonotype: The antigen remains undetermined.

Quantitative molecular-barcoded 5'-RACE generated the TCR beta libraries. TCRdb used MiXCR to reprocess the 5' RACE reads, holding one entry per CDR3 protein. The data contain 300,000 to 400,000 distinct CDR3 sequences, 20% to 25% of them seen just once; the ten biggest clones take up approximately 15%. The chain links TRBV18 to TRBJ2-7; D is perhaps TRBD1 (5 bases). This TCR derives from a male donor with ankylosing spondylitis. The sequencing sample was made of blood, either unsorted or a sorted T cell fraction (not recorded which). The CDR3, as DNA: TGTGCCAGCTCACCTTACAGGAGCTCCTACGAGCAGTACTTC. Translating gives CASSPYRSSYEQYF.